The next 20 T cell receptor beta chains were all read from a single sample in a study of blood T cell repertoires in COVID-19. The table came from immunoSEQ multiplex PCR; TCRdb's copy has only in-frame clones and leaves some out. The data hold around 210,000 clones, with around three quarters observed a single time. Material: peripheral blood. The receptors here all came from a woman in her seventies with acute or convalescent COVID-19.

A few counts support this clone. The chain couples TRBV19 to TRBJ2-1; 9 bases match TRBD2. Germline V gives CDR1 LNHDA, CDR2 SQIVND (reference sequence). This CDR3 is 13 amino acids long. The V and J ends lost 2 bases and 8 bases, in that order; junction bases with no gene match: 1. The CDR3 nucleotides read TGTGCCAGTAGTATACAGCGGGAGGATGAGCAGTTCTTC. Translating gives CASSIQREDEQFF.

The chain combines TRBV19 with TRBJ1-3; D remains ambiguous. The CDR3 is 16 amino acids. The V gene lost 5 bases and the J gene lost 0 bases, with 14 bases spanning the gap. CDR1 and CDR2 (germline): LNHDA, SQIVND (reference sequence). DNA for the CDR3: TGTGCCAGTAGTTTTTCCGGACTGAGCTCTGGAAACACCATATATTTT. Translating it yields CASSFSGLSSGNTIYF.

The rearrangement links TRBV7-9 to TRBJ2-4; D perhaps matches TRBD2 (7 bases). Germline V CDR1 and CDR2: SEHNR, FQNEAQ (reference sequence). V shed 5 bases and J shed 7 bases, with 15 bases lying between them. The CDR3 consists of 14 residues. CDR3 residues: CASSRGGAGNIQYF. Here the CDR3 DNA reads TGTGCCAGCAGCAGGGGGGGCGCCGGGAACATTCAGTACTTC.

The chain employs TRBV18 and TRBJ1-5, with 11 bases lining up with TRBD1. CDR1 and CDR2 from the germline V gene are KGHSH and LQKENI. The CDR3 sequence is 15 residues long. V was pared by 3 bases and J by 7 bases, with 5 bases of the junction left unmatched. The CDR3 DNA follows: TGTGCCAGCTCACCGCTGGGGACAGGGGGACAGCCCCAGCATTTT. Protein product: CASSPLGTGGQPQHF.

In regard to this clone: Other DNA sequences in this specimen translate into the identical CDR3. V is TRBV19 and J is TRBJ2-2; 8 bases map to TRBD1. V shed 5 bases, J shed 3 bases, and the junction held 2 bases outside the gene matches. The CDR3 runs to 14 residues. The germline CDR1 and CDR2 sequences are LNHDA and SQIVND (reference sequence). CDR3 in DNA: TGTGCCAGTAGTTTGGACAGGGACACCGGGGAGCTGTTTTTT. Its protein is CASSLDRDTGELFF.

This clone was observed a handful of times. This sequence joins TRBV19 and TRBJ1-5; a possible D gene is TRBD1 (5 bases). Germline CDR1 reads LNHDA; CDR2 reads SQIVND (reference sequence). V was cut by 7 bases and J by 6 bases, with 16 bases left in between. This CDR3 has 14 residues. CDR3 sequence (DNA): TGTGCCAGTATTCGCCAGGGAGGTAGTCAGCCCCAGCATTTT. This translates into CASIRQGGSQPQHF.

Concerning this clone: The junction departs from the called germline gene at one end, perhaps through a read error. This chain connects TRBV3-1 (or the pseudogene TRBV3-2) to TRBJ2-3, with D maybe TRBD2 (5 bases). This CDR3 is built from 17 residues. In germline, CDR1 is LGHDT, CDR2 YNNKEL (reference sequence). The CDR3 nucleotides are TGTGCCAGCAGCTTGCGTCTCATAGTAGCCGGGAAAGATATGCAGTATTTT. Amino acid sequence: CASSLRLIVAGKDMQYF.

The chain recombines TRBV29-1 with TRBJ2-3; no clear D. Germline-derived CDR1 and CDR2 are SQVTM and ANQGSEA. The V end was cut by 6 bases, the J end by 1 base, with 8 bases between. The CDR3 sequence is 12 residues long. As DNA, the CDR3 is TGCAGCGTCTTACTTCGCACAGATACGCAGTATTTT. Translating gives CSVLLRTDTQYF.

This clone appeared a few times. Additional DNA sequences in this sample encode the identical CDR3. V usage is TRBV7-9 and J usage is TRBJ2-1; no clear D gene. Germline CDR1 reads SEHNR; CDR2 reads FQNEAQ (reference sequence). The CDR3 length is 13 residues. The V end lost 1 base, the J end lost 4 bases, and 5 bases lay between the germline ends. CDR3 sequence (DNA): TGTGCCAGCAGCTTAGGCAGTTACAATGAGCAGTTCTTC. The encoded protein is CASSLGSYNEQFF.

The chain employs TRBV7-9 and TRBJ1-2; a possible D gene is TRBD1 (5 bases). Germline assignment: CDR1 SEHNR and CDR2 FQNEAQ (reference sequence). The CDR3 is 14 residues long. V was cut by 1 base and J by 1 base, with 7 bases left in between. In DNA form, the CDR3 reads TGTGCCAGCAGCTTAGGGGGACTTAACTATGGCTACACCTTC. Translating gives CASSLGGLNYGYTF.

The genes are TRBV12-3 or TRBV12-4 and TRBJ2-4, with TRBD1 as a possible D gene (6 bases). V gave up 6 bases and J gave up 9 bases, with 12 bases separating them. The length of the CDR3 is 12 residues. This chain's CDR3 is CASSPDRFIQYF. Here the CDR3 DNA reads TGTGCCAGCAGCCCAGACAGGTTCATTCAGTACTTC.

This clone showed up just a few times. The V gene is TRBV10-3, the J gene TRBJ2-1; D perhaps matches TRBD2 (5 bases). Trimming left V 7 bases short and J 5 bases short, with 12 bases between. The CDR3 loop spans 13 amino acids. CDR1 is ENHRY, CDR2 SYGVKD, per germline. CDR3 protein: CAIKGDTDNEQFF. In nucleotides, the CDR3 is TGTGCCATCAAGGGAGACACTGACAATGAGCAGTTCTTC.

The rearrangement links TRBV15 to TRBJ2-7; TRBD2 might be the D (7 bases). From germline, CDR1 is LNHNV and CDR2 YYDKDF (reference sequence). Trimming took 0 bases from V and 9 from J, leaving 15 bases between them. There are 14 residues in the CDR3. This chain's CDR3 is CATSREMQRDMQYF. For the CDR3, the DNA is TGTGCCACCAGCAGAGAGATGCAGCGGGACATGCAGTACTTC.

The CDR3 nucleotides read TGCGCCAGCAGCTTAACTAGCGGGACCACCGGGGAGCTGTTTTTT. Amino acid sequence: CASSLTSGTTGELFF. This sequence joins TRBV5-1 and TRBJ2-2, with TRBD2 identical over 10 bases. This CDR3 contains 15 residues. V was pared by 2 bases and J by 4 bases, with 2 bases of the junction left unmatched. CDR1 is SGHRS and CDR2 is YFSETQ in the germline V gene. Using reference TRBV5-1 and TRBJ2-2 for the parts outside the CDR3, the full variable domain is KAGVTQTPRYLIKTRGQQVTLSCSPISGHRSVSWYQQTPGQGLQFLFEYFSETQRNKGNFPGRFSGRQFSNSRSEMNVSTLELGDSALYLCASSLTSGTTGELFFGEGSRLTVL.

This chain's CDR3 is CASSTTSTDTQYF. As DNA, the CDR3 is TGTGCCAGCAGTACCACTAGCACAGATACGCAGTATTTT. V and J are TRBV27 and TRBJ2-3; D not certain. V lost 5 bases and J 0 bases, leaving 6 bases between the germline ends. The germline CDR1 and CDR2 sequences are MNHEY and SMNVEV (reference sequence). This CDR3 comprises 13 residues.

The chain employs TRBV6-5 and TRBJ2-5, with D perhaps matching TRBD1 (7 bases). Germline V gene data show CDR1 as MNHEY and CDR2 as SVGAGI. Trimming removed 0 bases from V and 6 bases from J, with 14 bases in between. This CDR3 is 15 amino acids long. This CDR3 is CASSYSAGGRKTQYF. The CDR3 region has the DNA TGTGCCAGCAGTTACTCGGCAGGGGGGCGGAAGACCCAGTACTTC.

The gene calls are TRBV29-1 and TRBJ2-5; 9 nucleotides line up with TRBD1. Germline CDR1 reads SQVTM; CDR2 reads ANQGSEA. J gave up 3 bases and V 6 bases, and 5 bases lay outside the gene matches. The CDR3 loop spans 13 amino acids. The CDR3 protein is CSVAGQGKETQYF. As DNA, the CDR3 is TGCAGCGTCGCAGGACAGGGGAAAGAGACCCAGTACTTC.

V gene TRBV6-1 combines with J gene TRBJ2-1; 8 nucleotides agree with TRBD2. CDR1 and CDR2 from the germline V gene are MNHNS and SASEGT. This CDR3 comprises 14 residues. Trimming took 2 bases from V and 5 from J; bases not matched to a gene: 2. The CDR3 loop reads CASSEQLADNEQFF. Written as DNA, the CDR3 is TGTGCCAGCAGTGAACAACTAGCGGACAATGAGCAGTTCTTC.

The chain links TRBV2 to TRBJ2-7; D remains ambiguous. This CDR3 is built from 11 residues. The germline gives CDR1 SNHLY, CDR2 FYNNEI. Between the trimmed V and J ends, which lost 5 bases and 2 bases, there was a span of 4 bases. DNA for the CDR3: TGTGCCAGCAGTCCTCCCTACGAGCAGTACTTC. Protein product: CASSPPYEQYF. The full variable domain, its missing parts supplied by reference TRBV2 and TRBJ2-7, is EPEVTQTPSHQVTQMGQEVILRCVPISNHLYFYWYRQILGQKVEFLVSFYNNEISEKSEIFDDQFSVERPDGSNFTLKIRSTKLEDSAMYFCASSPPYEQYFGPGTRLTVT.

Worth noting for this clone: Different DNA sequences within this sample yield the same CDR3. V gene TRBV5-4 combines with J gene TRBJ2-7; no reliable D call. Germline CDR1 is SGHNT and CDR2 is YYREEE (reference sequence). The V and J ends lost 0 bases and 4 bases respectively, with 8 bases between them. This CDR3 is built from 13 residues. The CDR3 loop is CASSLAGVYEQYF. The CDR3 DNA follows: TGTGCCAGCAGCTTGGCCGGTGTTTACGAGCAGTACTTC.